These 30 T cell receptor beta chains share one sample of origin, sequenced in a study of T cell changes during pregnancy in multiple sclerosis. Sequencing used immunoSEQ multiplex PCR; TCRdb keeps in-frame clones, though not all of them. The repertoire holds 55,000 to 95,000 clones, with 90% to 95% as singletons. The sample was peripheral blood, taken in the second trimester of pregnancy. These receptor sequences come from a female donor in good health, enrolled as a control in a pregnancy study.

The rearrangement uses TRBV2 and TRBJ2-3; TRBD2 matches at 8 bases. Germline-derived CDR1 and CDR2 are SNHLY and FYNNEI. J was trimmed by 5 bases and V by 9 bases; bases with no gene match: 13. This CDR3 comprises 15 residues. The CDR3 spells CARRGLGGAQDTQYF. DNA for the CDR3: TGTGCCAGACGGGGGCTCGGGGGGGCCCAAGATACGCAGTATTTT. The whole variable domain, filled in from reference TRBV2 and TRBJ2-3, reads EPEVTQTPSHQVTQMGQEVILRCVPISNHLYFYWYRQILGQKVEFLVSFYNNEISEKSEIFDDQFSVERPDGSNFTLKIRSTKLEDSAMYFCARRGLGGAQDTQYFGPGTRLTVL.

The chain is built from TRBV6-5 and TRBJ1-6; 8 bases align to TRBD1. CDR1 and CDR2 from the germline V gene are MNHEY and SVGAGI. This CDR3 is built from 16 residues. J was trimmed by 1 base and V by 4 bases; bases with no gene match: 3. The CDR3 loop reads CASSSGGLSYNSPLHF. In nucleotides, the CDR3 is TGTGCCAGCAGTTCAGGGGGCTTGTCCTATAATTCACCCCTCCACTTT.

The rearrangement links TRBV11-3 to TRBJ2-7; TRBD1 matches at 8 bases. The CDR3 totals 13 residues. With 6 bases clipped from V and 3 bases from J, the junction kept 4 bases outside the gene matches. CDR1 is SGHNT, CDR2 YENEEA, per germline. The CDR3 loop is CASSPGTGYEQYF. Here the CDR3 DNA reads TGTGCCAGCAGTCCAGGGACAGGCTACGAGCAGTACTTC.

The chain combines TRBV5-1 with TRBJ1-1, with D perhaps TRBD1 (6 bases). V lost 1 base and J lost 0, with 16 bases in between. The germline gives CDR1 SGHRS, CDR2 YFSETQ. CDR3 size: 17 residues. For the CDR3, the DNA is TGCGCCAGCAGCTTGTCACAGGGCGTTGGGTTGAACACTGAAGCTTTCTTT. This encodes CASSLSQGVGLNTEAFF.

V gene TRBV7-2 combines with J gene TRBJ1-1; D is possibly TRBD1 (6 bases). The length of the CDR3 is 14 residues. V was shortened by 1 base and J by 10 bases, with 16 bases between the two germline ends. The germline gives CDR1 SGHTA, CDR2 FQGNSA. The CDR3 here is CASSLGPSGARAFF. Here the CDR3 DNA reads TGTGCCAGCAGCTTAGGTCCCTCAGGGGCGCGAGCTTTCTTT.

This clone was counted a few times. The rearrangement joins TRBV20-1 to TRBJ1-2; 8 bases line up with TRBD1. The CDR3 totals 11 residues. The germline CDR1 and CDR2 sequences are DFQATT and SNEGSKA (reference sequence). V lost 6 bases, J lost 6 bases, and 3 bases stayed unmatched. The CDR3 reads CSAADRDGYTF. CDR3 bases: TGCAGTGCCGCGGACAGGGATGGCTACACCTTC.

This chain links TRBV5-1 with TRBJ2-5; 7 bases line up with TRBD1. The V gene end was trimmed by 3 bases and the J gene end by 2 bases; junction bases not matched to a gene: 10. The CDR3 loop spans 16 amino acids. CDR1 SGHRS and CDR2 YFSETQ come from the germline V gene. CDR3 bases: TGCGCCAGCAGCTGGGACAGCGGCCGGGTTCAAGAGACCCAGTACTTC. As protein: CASSWDSGRVQETQYF.

The V call is TRBV6-5, the J call TRBJ2-7, with D possibly matching TRBD2 (7 bases). The CDR3 covers 14 residues. The V end lost 5 bases, the J end lost 6 bases, and 17 bases lay between the germline ends. Germline CDR1 MNHEY, CDR2 SVGAGI. The CDR3 DNA follows: TGTGCCAGCAGTCGGAGGGGGGGACGGGGCGAGCAGTACTTC. Translating gives CASSRRGGRGEQYF.

The chain links TRBV18 to TRBJ1-6; D is possibly TRBD1 (5 bases). Deletions cut 6 bases from V and 10 bases from J, with 16 bases between. CDR3 length equals 14 residues. The V gene's germline CDR1 is KGHSH and CDR2 LQKENI. The CDR3, as DNA: TGTGCCAGCTCCCCTTCAGGGAGGGGCTCACCCCTCCACTTT. Its protein product is CASSPSGRGSPLHF.

The genes are TRBV9 and TRBJ1-1, with D possibly being TRBD1 (5 bases). Trimming left V 3 bases short and J 0 bases short, with 15 bases between. The CDR3 totals 16 residues. CDR1 SGDLS and CDR2 YYNGEE come from the germline V gene. CDR3 sequence: CASSAKLGTLNTEAFF. CDR3 sequence (DNA): TGTGCCAGCAGCGCAAAACTCGGGACTCTGAACACTGAAGCTTTCTTT.

The rearrangement joins TRBV28 to TRBJ1-2; possible D gene TRBD1, 5 bases. Deletions cut 2 bases from V and 4 bases from J, with 11 bases between. Germline-derived CDR1 and CDR2 are MDHEN and SYDVKM. The CDR3 length is 14 residues. CDR3 amino acids: CASSLREGLYGYTF. CDR3 coding DNA: TGTGCCAGCAGTTTAAGGGAGGGGCTCTATGGCTACACCTTC.

The chain carries TRBV6-6 and TRBJ1-1; 7 bases line up with TRBD1. The CDR3 runs 15 residues. The V segment lost 6 bases and the J segment 1 base; nucleotides outside the gene matches: 8. Per germline, CDR1 MNHNY and CDR2 SVGAGI (reference sequence). The CDR3 DNA sequence: TGTGCCAGCAGATCCGGACAGGCCAAGAACACTGAAGCTTTCTTT. Translating gives CASRSGQAKNTEAFF.

The chain recombines TRBV5-1 with TRBJ1-1; 7 nucleotides line up with TRBD1. Trimming took 0 bases from V and 6 from J; bases not matched to a gene: 2. Germline V gene lookup returns CDR1 SGHRS and CDR2 YFSETQ. This CDR3 comprises 13 residues. The CDR3 reads CASSLGGTAEAFF. The DNA of the CDR3 is TGCGCCAGCAGCTTGGGAGGGACAGCTGAAGCTTTCTTT.

The J gene is TRBJ1-2, the V gene TRBV4-3; D remains ambiguous. The germline V gene encodes CDR1 LGHNA and CDR2 YSLEER. The CDR3 loop spans 15 amino acids. Trimming shortened V by 1 base and J by 2 bases, and 11 bases separated the two germline ends. The CDR3 here is CASSQANGGNYGYTF. CDR3 nucleotide sequence: TGCGCCAGCAGCCAAGCCAATGGAGGGAACTATGGCTACACCTTC.

The chain couples TRBV4-1 to TRBJ2-5; unclear D gene. Germline V gene data show CDR1 as MGHRA and CDR2 as YSYEKL. Trimming removed 0 bases at V and 3 bases at J, with 5 bases between. This CDR3 is built from 13 residues. CDR3 nucleotide sequence: TGCGCCAGCAGCCAAGATCCAGAAGAGACCCAGTACTTC. It specifies CASSQDPEETQYF.

The CDR3 loop is CASSLSEENIQYF. The CDR3 region has the DNA TGTGCCAGCAGCTTAAGCGAAGAAAACATTCAGTACTTC. The chain joins TRBV7-9 to TRBJ2-4, with D uncertain. Germline CDR1 SEHNR, CDR2 FQNEAQ (reference sequence). This CDR3 has 13 residues. Trimming removed 2 bases at V and 5 bases at J, with 7 bases between.

V is TRBV18 and J is TRBJ2-1; D perhaps matches TRBD2 (5 bases). CDR1 is KGHSH and CDR2 is LQKENI in the germline V gene. The germline V and J ends were trimmed by 3 bases and 6 bases, with 21 bases remaining between them. The CDR3 contains 17 residues. The CDR3 spells CASSPFITGKPSNEQFF. Written as DNA, the CDR3 is TGTGCCAGCTCACCTTTCATCACGGGAAAACCATCCAATGAGCAGTTCTTC. The full variable domain, in which reference TRBV18 and TRBJ2-1 provide the parts outside the CDR3, is NAGVMQNPRHLVRRRGQEARLRCSPMKGHSHVYWYRQLPEEGLKFMVYLQKENIIDESGMPKERFSAEFPKEGPSILRIQQVVRGDSAAYFCASSPFITGKPSNEQFFGPGTRLTVL.

J is TRBJ1-2 and V is TRBV6-1; tentatively, D is TRBD1 (5 bases). Trimming stripped 3 bases from V and 4 bases from J, with 21 bases between. The CDR3 runs to 17 residues. The germline gives CDR1 MNHNS, CDR2 SASEGT. CDR3 nucleotide sequence: TGTGCCAGCAGTGATTGGGGGGACTTCACCGGACGCTATGGCTACACCTTC. This sequence encodes CASSDWGDFTGRYGYTF.

This clone was detected once. The CDR3 region is CASSLNPGTGSDYGYTF. The CDR3 coding sequence is TGTGCCAGCAGCTTAAATCCTGGGACAGGGTCAGACTATGGCTACACCTTC. The genes are TRBV7-9 and TRBJ1-2; TRBD1 agrees at 9 bases. CDR1 and CDR2 from the germline V gene are SEHNR and FQNEAQ (reference sequence). The CDR3 totals 17 residues. The J segment lost 3 bases and the V segment lost 2 bases, leaving 10 bases of the junction unmatched.

The chain couples TRBV7-2 to TRBJ1-2, with 8 bases fitting TRBD1. CDR1 SGHTA and CDR2 FQGNSA come from the germline V gene. The V segment lost 1 base and the J segment 5 bases; nucleotides outside the gene matches: 12. This CDR3 is built from 17 residues. CDR3 DNA sequence: TGTGCCAGCAGCTTAGAAGTGGGGCAGGGGGCGAGGTATGGCTACACCTTC. Protein product: CASSLEVGQGARYGYTF.

This chain connects TRBV7-2 to TRBJ1-2, with TRBD1 matching over 8 bases. Germline V gene data show CDR1 as SGHTA and CDR2 as FQGNSA. V lost 4 bases and J lost 7; bases outside the gene matches: 8. This CDR3 contains 14 residues. The CDR3 bases are TGTGCCAGCAGCTCGGGACAGGTTATGGGTGGCTACACCTTC. It codes for CASSSGQVMGGYTF. Based on the CDR3 plus reference TRBV7-2 and TRBJ1-2, the full variable domain is GAGVSQSPSNKVTEKGKDVELRCDPISGHTALYWYRQSLGQGLEFLIYFQGNSAPDKSGLPSDRFSAERTGGSVSTLTIQRTQQEDSAVYLCASSSGQVMGGYTFGSGTRLTVV.

The chain is built from TRBV7-9 and TRBJ1-1, with 7 bases that match TRBD1. The CDR3 length is 14 residues. The junction had 11 bases not matched to a gene; V was cut back by 5 bases and J by 8 bases. The germline gives CDR1 SEHNR, CDR2 FQNEAQ (reference sequence). CDR3 residues: CASSNPTGIEEAFF. The DNA of the CDR3 is TGTGCCAGCAGCAACCCGACAGGGATAGAAGAAGCTTTCTTT.

This clone was recorded a few times. This chain joins TRBV30 and TRBJ1-1; D ambiguous. V lost 5 bases and J lost 5, with 9 bases in between. This CDR3 region has 11 residues. Germline CDR1 and CDR2: GTSNPN and SVGIG (reference sequence). The CDR3 spells CAWGPGTEAFF. CDR3 bases: TGTGCCTGGGGCCCCGGGACTGAAGCTTTCTTT.

The CDR3: CASSPREGVNTEAFF. The CDR3 bases are TGTGCCAGCAGTCCGCGGGAGGGTGTGAACACTGAAGCTTTCTTT. The chain is built from TRBV28 and TRBJ1-1; D remains unclear. Germline V gene data show CDR1 as MDHEN and CDR2 as SYDVKM. The germline V and J ends were trimmed by 5 bases and 0 bases, with 13 bases remaining between them. CDR3 length: 15 residues. The full variable domain, rest sourced from reference TRBV28 and TRBJ1-1, is DVKVTQSSRYLVKRTGEKVFLECVQDMDHENMFWYRQDPGLGLRLIYFSYDVKMKEKGDIPEGYSVSREKKERFSLILESASTNQTSMYLCASSPREGVNTEAFFGQGTRLTVV.

The V call is TRBV10-3, the J call TRBJ2-5; D uncertain. V lost 4 bases, J lost 9 bases, and 18 bases lay in between. Germline V gene data show CDR1 as ENHRY and CDR2 as SYGVKD. There are 14 residues in the CDR3. The CDR3 region has the DNA TGTGCCATCAGTGCATACCCACAAGGCCAGGCCCAGTACTTC. Residues: CAISAYPQGQAQYF.

This chain links TRBV4-3 with TRBJ2-7; 8 nucleotides line up with TRBD1. Looked up from germline, CDR1 is LGHNA and CDR2 is YSLEER. The ends lost 9 bases at V and 5 bases at J; junction bases unmatched: 9. The CDR3 totals 13 residues. In nucleotides, the CDR3 is TGCGCCAGGATCCTCAGGGGGCAAAACGAGCAGTACTTC. Translating gives CARILRGQNEQYF.

This chain connects TRBV2 to TRBJ1-6; D is ambiguous. The CDR3 consists of 13 residues. The V end was cut by 0 bases, the J end by 7 bases, with 4 bases between. Per the germline V gene, CDR1 is SNHLY and CDR2 is FYNNEI. The CDR3 sequence is CASSEAFNSPLHF. The CDR3 DNA reads as TGTGCCAGCAGTGAAGCCTTCAATTCACCCCTCCACTTT.

The rearrangement joins TRBV5-1 to TRBJ2-3, with TRBD2 matching 7 bases. The CDR3 extends over 14 amino acids. Germline assignment: CDR1 SGHRS and CDR2 YFSETQ. The V gene end was trimmed by 0 bases and the J gene end by 3 bases; junction bases not matched to a gene: 1. The CDR3 loop is CASSLAGGTDTQYF. The DNA for the CDR3 is TGCGCCAGCAGCTTGGCGGGGGGAACAGATACGCAGTATTTT. The full variable domain, in which reference TRBV5-1 and TRBJ2-3 provide the parts outside the CDR3, is KAGVTQTPRYLIKTRGQQVTLSCSPISGHRSVSWYQQTPGQGLQFLFEYFSETQRNKGNFPGRFSGRQFSNSRSEMNVSTLELGDSALYLCASSLAGGTDTQYFGPGTRLTVL.

This chain links TRBV4-3 with TRBJ2-1; TRBD1 might be the D (6 bases). Per the germline V gene, CDR1 is LGHNA and CDR2 is YSLEER. V lost 1 base to trimming and J lost 6 bases, with 13 bases between them. The CDR3 loop spans 15 amino acids. CDR3 loop: CASSQAHRVSNEQFF. CDR3 DNA: TGCGCCAGCAGCCAAGCCCACAGGGTAAGCAATGAGCAGTTCTTC.

CDR3 nucleotide sequence: TGTGCCAGTAGTACCCGCCTAGCGGGGGGGAGCACAGATACGCAGTATTTT. This encodes CASSTRLAGGSTDTQYF. The chain links TRBV19 to TRBJ2-3, with 12 bases identical to TRBD2. Germline V gene data show CDR1 as LNHDA and CDR2 as SQIVND (reference sequence). V dropped 4 bases and J dropped 0; count of bases not matched to a gene: 5. The CDR3 runs to 17 residues. Drawing the rest from reference TRBV19 and TRBJ2-3, the complete variable domain is DGGITQSPKYLFRKEGQNVTLSCEQNLNHDAMYWYRQDPGQGLRLIYYSQIVNDFQKGDIAEGYSVSREKKESFPLTVTSAQKNPTAFYLCASSTRLAGGSTDTQYFGPGTRLTVL.